A single sample gave rise to the 6 T cell receptor beta chains below, sequenced in a study of CXCR3-negative and CXCR3-positive naive CD8 T cells (dated by TCRdb to about 2019). What the authors observed across the whole study: Compared with CXCR3-negative naive cells, CXCR3-positive naive cells had TRB CDR3s with higher hydrophobicity (lower Kidera factor 4), lower energy, and higher strength and volume indices.

The data were produced on a NextSeq 550. The Human TCR Profiling Kit (MiLaboratory) was used to prepare UMI-labeled 5' RACE TRB cDNA libraries. TCRdb reprocessed the reads; each CDR3 protein sequence makes one entry, and DNA is unavailable. Per the sample table, the count is approximately 98,000 distinct CDR3 sequences. The ten largest clonotypes hold 0.9% to 1.2% of the sample. These receptors lack a known antigen. Sequencing was carried out using naive CXCR3+ CD8+ T cells from blood. What the cell subset or site label conveys for this sample: CD45RO-CCR7+CD27+CD95- naive CD8+ T cells expressing CXCR3 (TNR3+). The receptor source for this set is a human donor in good health. Some clones in this sample may be carry-over from other donors' samples.

The chain uses TRBV7-6 and TRBJ2-1; TCRdb's D gene call, TRBD1, goes unchecked for lack of DNA. The CDR3 consists of 16 residues. Germline assignment: CDR1 SGHVS and CDR2 FNYEAQ. CDR3 amino acids: CASSSSGGKYYNEQFF.

The rearrangement uses TRBV11-2 and TRBJ2-7; lacking DNA, the TRBD1 call made by TCRdb goes unchecked. In germline, CDR1 is SGHAT, CDR2 FQNNGV. This CDR3 contains 15 residues. The CDR3 sequence: CASSLADGAGYEQYF. The complete variable domain, with remaining parts taken from reference TRBV11-2 and TRBJ2-7, reads EAGVAQSPRYKIIEKRQSVAFWCNPISGHATLYWYQQILGQGPKLLIQFQNNGVVDDSQLPKDRFSAERLKGVDSTLKIQPAKLEDSAVYLCASSLADGAGYEQYFGPGTRLTVT.

The chain carries TRBV6-2 or TRBV6-3 and TRBJ2-1; TCRdb reports TRBD1, a call that lacks DNA to check it against. Germline CDR1 is MNHEY and CDR2 is SVGEGT. There are 13 residues in the CDR3. CDR3 loop: CASSYGGALEQFF.

The chain couples TRBV6-1 to TRBJ2-5; TCRdb names TRBD2, which stays unverified in the absence of DNA. CDR3 size: 22 residues. Germline lookup yields CDR1 MNHNS and CDR2 SASEGT. The CDR3 is CASSRALPSGTHLMMKGETQYF.

This CDR3 reads CASSGTGNEKLFF. V usage is TRBV7-9 and J usage is TRBJ1-4; TCRdb names TRBD1, which stays unverified in the absence of DNA. The germline gives CDR1 SEHNR, CDR2 FQNEAQ (reference sequence). There are 13 residues in the CDR3.

The V call is TRBV6-6, the J call TRBJ2-1; TCRdb's D gene call, TRBD1, goes unchecked for lack of DNA. Germline V CDR1 and CDR2: MNHNY, SVGAGI (reference sequence). This CDR3 comprises 14 residues. CDR3 protein: CASSYSEAGNEQFF.